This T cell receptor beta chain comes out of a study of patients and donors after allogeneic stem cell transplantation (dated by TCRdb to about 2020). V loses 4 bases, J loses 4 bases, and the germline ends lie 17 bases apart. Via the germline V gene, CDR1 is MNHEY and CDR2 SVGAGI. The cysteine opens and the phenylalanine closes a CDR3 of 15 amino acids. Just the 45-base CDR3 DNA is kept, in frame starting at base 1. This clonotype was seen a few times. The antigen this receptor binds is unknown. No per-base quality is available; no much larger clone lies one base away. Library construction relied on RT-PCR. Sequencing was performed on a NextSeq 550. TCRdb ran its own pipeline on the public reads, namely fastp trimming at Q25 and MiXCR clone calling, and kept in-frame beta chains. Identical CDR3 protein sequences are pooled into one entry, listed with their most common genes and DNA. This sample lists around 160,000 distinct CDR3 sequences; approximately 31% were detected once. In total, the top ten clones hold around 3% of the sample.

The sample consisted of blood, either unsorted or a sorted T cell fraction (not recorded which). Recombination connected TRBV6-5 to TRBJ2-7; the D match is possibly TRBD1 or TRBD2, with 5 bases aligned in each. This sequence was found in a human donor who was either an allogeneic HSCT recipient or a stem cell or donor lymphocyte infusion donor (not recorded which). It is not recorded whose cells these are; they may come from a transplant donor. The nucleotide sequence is TGTGCCAGCAGTTTAGAAAATACGGGGACGTACGAGCAGTACTTC. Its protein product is CASSLENTGTYEQYF.